Below, 11 T cell receptor beta chains from the same sample are listed, as sequenced in a study of CD8 T cells in ankylosing spondylitis. Points from the study as a whole: It appeared that ankylosing spondylitis blood was characterized by a TCR beta motif of about eight highly homologous variants.

Antigens for these TCRs are unknown. TCRdb fed the 5' RACE reads into MiXCR, producing one record per CDR3 protein. Seen here are approximately 540,000 distinct CDR3 sequences, 12% observed once, and the top ten hold under 7.5%. Sequenced sample: blood, either unsorted or a sorted T cell fraction (not recorded which). Every receptor here comes from a male donor with ankylosing spondylitis.

In this sample, this clonotype turned up a few times. The genes are TRBV20-1 and TRBJ2-2; 10 nucleotides line up with TRBD2. Germline V gene data show CDR1 as DFQATT and CDR2 as SNEGSKA (reference sequence). With V trimmed by 5 bases and J by 2 bases, 11 bases remained unmatched. This CDR3 is 17 amino acids long. The CDR3 region is CSAEASGLADNTGELFF. CDR3 coding DNA: TGCAGTGCTGAAGCCTCAGGACTAGCGGATAACACCGGGGAGCTGTTTTTT.

The chain has TRBV18 and TRBJ2-7; 7 bases agree with TRBD1. J gave up 7 bases and V 2 bases, and 11 bases lay outside the gene matches. Germline V gene lookup returns CDR1 KGHSH and CDR2 LQKENI. The CDR3 is 15 amino acids. As DNA, the CDR3 is TGTGCCAGCTCACCATCCCCTGGACAGGTGGGGGAGCAGTACTTC. Its protein is CASSPSPGQVGEQYF.

In this sample, this clonotype turned up a few times. The chain links TRBV27 to TRBJ1-2; D is perhaps TRBD1 (6 bases). The V end lost 0 bases, the J end lost 4 bases, and 15 bases lay between the germline ends. The CDR3 sequence is 16 residues long. The V gene's germline CDR1 is MNHEY and CDR2 SMNVEV (reference sequence). The CDR3 coding sequence is TGTGCCAGCAGTTTATCACAGGGCGAGTTTAGCTATGGCTACACCTTC. This encodes CASSLSQGEFSYGYTF.

The rearrangement joins TRBV5-1 to TRBJ1-1; D gene uncertain. This CDR3 has 13 amino acids. The ends were cut back, 4 bases at V and 5 bases at J, with 12 bases in the middle. Germline CDR1 is SGHRS and CDR2 is YFSETQ. The CDR3 bases are TGCGCCAGCAGCCTTCCCCCGGGGACTGAAGCTTTCTTT. Its translation is CASSLPPGTEAFF.

This clonotype was detected many times. V is TRBV14 and J is TRBJ2-5; D remains unclear. V was trimmed by 2 bases and J by 0 bases, leaving 1 base between them. There are 12 residues in the CDR3. Germline CDR1 and CDR2: SGHDN and FVKESK. The CDR3 region is CASSQHQETQYF. The CDR3 nucleotides read TGTGCCAGCAGCCAACACCAAGAGACCCAGTACTTC.

This clonotype occurred many times. The CDR3 spells CASTPERPTPVSFYGYTF. CDR3 coding DNA: TGTGCCAGCACCCCGGAAAGGCCGACCCCTGTATCTTTCTATGGCTACACCTTC. The chain employs TRBV3-1 and TRBJ1-2; D not resolved. Trimming cost V 7 bases and J 4 bases, with 28 bases left between them. CDR1 and CDR2 (germline): LGHDT, YNNKEL (reference sequence). The CDR3 extends over 18 amino acids.

J is TRBJ1-6 and V is TRBV24-1; the D is unclear. Trimming took 8 bases from V and 9 from J, leaving 13 bases between them. The germline V gene has CDR1 KGHDR and CDR2 SFDVKD. The CDR3 covers 13 residues. For the CDR3, the DNA is TGTGCCACCAAGGCCACTTCAGGTTCACCCCTCCACTTT. This sequence encodes CATKATSGSPLHF.

The V gene is TRBV20-1, the J gene TRBJ2-1, with TRBD2 matching over 9 bases. This CDR3 has 14 residues. J lost 7 bases, V lost 3 bases, and 7 bases had no gene match. Germline values: CDR1 DFQATT, CDR2 SNEGSKA (reference sequence). In DNA, the CDR3 is TGCAGTGCTAGGGGTAGCGGGAGTGTAAATGAGCAGTTCTTC. This sequence encodes CSARGSGSVNEQFF.

This clonotype came up many times. This sequence joins TRBV29-1 and TRBJ1-1; 7 bases line up with TRBD1. Per germline, CDR1 SQVTM and CDR2 ANQGSEA. This CDR3 has 13 amino acids. With 6 bases clipped from V and 2 bases from J, the junction kept 6 bases outside the gene matches. The CDR3 is CSVRTGANTEAFF. For the CDR3, the DNA is TGCAGCGTGCGGACAGGAGCCAACACTGAAGCTTTCTTT.

This clonotype showed up just a few times. The chain joins TRBV7-8 to TRBJ2-7; TRBD2 aligns across 10 bases. The CDR3 extends over 16 amino acids. V was pared by 8 bases and J by 7 bases, with 17 bases of the junction left unmatched. CDR1 SGHVS and CDR2 FQNEAQ come from the germline V gene. The CDR3 nucleotides are TGTGCCAGCCAAGCTAGATTTAGCGGGAGGTATCAGGAGCAGTACTTC. This codes for CASQARFSGRYQEQYF.

In its sample, this clonotype was seen a few times. The chain uses TRBV20-1 and TRBJ1-2; 11 bases map to TRBD1. The CDR3 is 14 amino acids. The germline CDR1 and CDR2 sequences are DFQATT and SNEGSKA (reference sequence). Trimming removed 1 base from V and 4 bases from J; junction bases left unmatched: 2. The CDR3 DNA sequence: TGCAGTGCTAGAGCGGGACAGGGGGGCTATGGCTACACCTTC. Translation: CSARAGQGGYGYTF.